What follows are 9 T cell receptor beta chains derived from one specimen sequenced in a study of response to subunit inactivated influenza vaccine. TCRdb fed the RT-PCR reads into MiXCR, producing one record per CDR3 protein. Altogether around 470,000 distinct CDR3 sequences are present, roughly 7.9% being singletons, with the ten largest covering around 14%. Source: PBMCs from blood, taken 23 to 25 months after vaccination. These receptors were obtained from a man aged 45-69 years who received an inactivated influenza vaccine.

This clonotype was detected many times. The chain employs TRBV20-1 and TRBJ2-1; D unclear. This CDR3 contains 13 residues. Trimming took 5 bases from V and 1 from J, leaving 9 bases between them. Germline CDR1 is DFQATT and CDR2 is SNEGSKA (reference sequence). In DNA, the CDR3 is TGCAGTGCTTTCGCCCTTTCCTACAATGAGCAGTTCTTC. Residues: CSAFALSYNEQFF.

In this sample, this clonotype turned up a few times. J is TRBJ1-1 and V is TRBV20-1; 8 bases align to TRBD1. J lost 7 bases, V lost 0 bases, and 10 bases had no gene match. Germline V gene data show CDR1 as DFQATT and CDR2 as SNEGSKA (reference sequence). This CDR3 contains 15 residues. This CDR3 reads CSARDPTTGGSEAFF. For the CDR3, the DNA is TGCAGTGCTAGAGACCCCACTACAGGGGGGAGTGAAGCTTTCTTT.

This clonotype has a handful of counts. The rearrangement joins TRBV6-2 or TRBV6-3 to TRBJ2-5; D gene uncertain. Germline V gene lookup returns CDR1 MNHEY and CDR2 SVGEGT. CDR3 size: 13 residues. V was trimmed by 7 bases and J by 4 bases, leaving 13 bases between them. Written as DNA, the CDR3 is TGTGCCAGCAACGCGAATTGGGGAGAGACCCAGTACTTC. Translation gives CASNANWGETQYF.

This clonotype occurred a few times. CDR3 residues: CASSYQRGGTQETQYF. For the CDR3, the DNA is TGTGCCAGCAGTTACCAGCGGGGGGGCACCCAAGAGACCCAGTACTTC. The rearrangement links TRBV6-2 or TRBV6-3 to TRBJ2-5; 10 bases are shared with TRBD2. V was pared by 2 bases and J by 1 base, with 4 bases of the junction left unmatched. CDR3 size: 16 residues. The germline V gene encodes CDR1 MNHEY and CDR2 SVGEGT.

This clonotype appeared a few times. The V gene is TRBV6-1, the J gene TRBJ2-7; D remains ambiguous. CDR1 is MNHNS, CDR2 SASEGT, per germline. The CDR3 contains 13 residues. Trimming left V 7 bases short and J 3 bases short, with 13 bases between. The CDR3 protein is CASTRAKNYEQYF. CDR3 DNA sequence: TGTGCCAGCACACGAGCAAAAAACTACGAGCAGTACTTC.

This clonotype has just a few counts. V and J are TRBV27 and TRBJ2-1, with 9 nucleotides matching TRBD2. The ends lost 5 bases at V and 7 bases at J; junction bases unmatched: 12. CDR1 and CDR2 from the germline V gene are MNHEY and SMNVEV (reference sequence). The CDR3 has 16 residues. The CDR3 coding sequence is TGTGCCAGCAGTCACGCCAGCGGGAGGTTGTCGAATGAGCAGTTCTTC. It yields the protein CASSHASGRLSNEQFF.

The chain uses TRBV10-2 and TRBJ1-6, with D unclear. Germline CDR1 is WSHSY and CDR2 is SAAADI. Deletions cut 8 bases from V and 13 bases from J, with 18 bases between. The CDR3 totals 13 residues. CDR3 amino acids: CASGGSLAHPLHF. As DNA, the CDR3 is TGCGCCAGCGGAGGGAGCCTGGCCCACCCCCTCCACTTT.

CDR3 DNA sequence: TGCAGCGTCGAGCGGGGGCCCAACAATGAGCAGTTCTTC. Protein sequence: CSVERGPNNEQFF. The V call is TRBV29-1, the J call TRBJ2-1; 8 nucleotides align to TRBD2. The V gene's germline CDR1 is SQVTM and CDR2 ANQGSEA. The CDR3 runs to 13 residues. V lost 6 bases to trimming and J lost 5 bases; unmatched junction nucleotides: 6.

The rearrangement joins TRBV6-1 to TRBJ2-5, with TRBD1 matching over 10 bases. With 6 bases clipped from V and 4 bases from J, the junction kept 5 bases outside the gene matches. Germline assignment: CDR1 MNHNS and CDR2 SASEGT. The CDR3 runs 14 residues. The CDR3 bases are TGTGCCAGCAGCGGACAGGGGGTTGGAGAGACCCAGTACTTC. Amino acid sequence: CASSGQGVGETQYF.